The sequence of this T cell receptor (beta chain) was determined in a study of blood T cell repertoires in COVID-19. This clone was seen more than once but under ten times. Sequencing used immunoSEQ multiplex PCR; TCRdb keeps in-frame clones, though not all of them. This repertoire shows more than 300,000 clones, roughly 90% found once; its top ten account for about 4%. The receptor comes from a woman aged 25 to 39 who had been exposed to COVID-19. Material for sequencing was PBMCs or T cells enriched from blood (not recorded which).

This chain's CDR3 is CASSRTLTNTEAFF. CDR3 nucleotide sequence: TGTGCCAGCAGCAGGACACTAACGAACACTGAAGCTTTCTTT. This rearrangement joins TRBV7-2 to TRBJ1-1, with a weak D call TRBD1 (5 bases). Germline V gene lookup returns CDR1 SGHTA and CDR2 FQGNSA. This CDR3 is 14 amino acids long. Between the trimmed V and J ends, which lost 5 bases and 1 base, there was a span of 11 bases.